What follows are 27 T cell receptor beta chains derived from one specimen sequenced in a study of OX40 agonist ivuxolimab in advanced cancers. Assay used: immunoSEQ multiplex PCR; TCRdb lists only in-frame clones, some missing. The sample yields tens of thousands of clones, roughly 88% seen once. This material consisted of CD4+ or CD8+ T cells sorted from blood, taken in a trial of the OX40 agonist ivuxolimab. The receptors stem from an adult with an advanced solid tumor such as melanoma, head and neck, liver or kidney cancer.

V gene TRBV11-3 combines with J gene TRBJ2-3, with 9 positions matching TRBD1. CDR3 length equals 15 residues. With 5 bases clipped from V and 2 bases from J, the junction kept 5 bases outside the gene matches. CDR1 is SGHNT and CDR2 is YENEEA in the germline V gene. The CDR3 reads CASSNRQGDTDTQYF. In DNA form, the CDR3 reads TGTGCCAGCAGCAACAGACAGGGGGACACAGATACGCAGTATTTT.

The chain couples TRBV19 to TRBJ2-7; unclear D gene. Germline loops: CDR1 LNHDA, CDR2 SQIVND (reference sequence). CDR3 length equals 14 residues. The V gene lost 3 bases and the J gene lost 3 bases, with 12 bases spanning the gap. The CDR3: CASSMAQQNYEQYF. The DNA for the CDR3 is TGTGCCAGTAGTATGGCACAGCAGAACTACGAGCAGTACTTC.

This rearrangement joins TRBV2 to TRBJ2-7; 12 bases are a match to TRBD1. J lost 0 bases, V lost 7 bases, and 13 bases had no gene match. There are 18 residues in the CDR3. Germline V gene data show CDR1 as SNHLY and CDR2 as FYNNEI. CDR3 in DNA: TGTGCCAGCAATTCCGGGACAGGGGGCGAAAGCCGCTCCTACGAGCAGTACTTC. It specifies CASNSGTGGESRSYEQYF. Variable domain in full (rest from reference TRBV2 and TRBJ2-7): EPEVTQTPSHQVTQMGQEVILRCVPISNHLYFYWYRQILGQKVEFLVSFYNNEISEKSEIFDDQFSVERPDGSNFTLKIRSTKLEDSAMYFCASNSGTGGESRSYEQYFGPGTRLTVT.

The chain carries TRBV6-5 and TRBJ2-7; no reliable D call. The CDR3 is made up of 11 amino acids. Germline V CDR1 and CDR2: MNHEY, SVGAGI. V was clipped by 4 bases and J by 6 bases, with 7 bases between them. The CDR3 is CASSLGSEQYF. The DNA of the CDR3 is TGTGCCAGCAGTTTAGGGTCCGAGCAGTACTTC.

The chain has TRBV5-1 and TRBJ2-7; perhaps TRBD2 as D (6 bases). Between the trimmed V and J ends, which lost 5 bases and 4 bases, there was a span of 19 bases. The germline V gene has CDR1 SGHRS and CDR2 YFSETQ. This CDR3 comprises 15 residues. CDR3 sequence (DNA): TGCGCCAGCAGGGTTGACTCAGCGGGCCATTACGAGCAGTACTTC. This translates into CASRVDSAGHYEQYF.

The chain links TRBV10-2 to TRBJ2-7; TRBD2 matches at 11 bases. Trimming at V came to 7 bases and at J to 1 base, leaving 15 bases not matched to a gene. The CDR3 has 18 residues. Germline lookup yields CDR1 WSHSY and CDR2 SAAADI. CDR3 amino acids: CASNPRRLIAGGSYEQYF. CDR3 nucleotides: TGCGCCAGCAACCCTCGGCGGCTAATAGCGGGAGGGTCCTACGAGCAGTACTTC.

The chain joins TRBV6-1 to TRBJ2-5; TRBD2 matches at 14 bases. Germline CDR1 and CDR2: MNHNS and SASEGT. Trimming took 4 bases from V and 4 from J; bases not matched to a gene: 2. This CDR3 contains 15 residues. This CDR3 is CASSGGTSGRETQYF. In DNA, the CDR3 is TGTGCCAGCAGTGGTGGGACTAGCGGGAGAGAGACCCAGTACTTC.

The chain uses TRBV2 and TRBJ2-1; 14 bases agree with TRBD2. This CDR3 is built from 16 residues. V was clipped by 8 bases and J by 9 bases; unmatched bases: 12. Germline V gene data show CDR1 as SNHLY and CDR2 as FYNNEI. Here the CDR3 reads CASRMGLAGVTGEQFF. CDR3 nucleotides: TGTGCCAGCCGCATGGGACTAGCGGGAGTAACTGGTGAGCAGTTCTTC.

The rearrangement uses TRBV9 and TRBJ2-1, with a tentative D call TRBD1 (6 bases). Trimming pared 6 bases from V and 10 bases from J, leaving 26 bases between. Germline CDR1 and CDR2: SGDLS and YYNGEE. CDR3 length equals 16 residues. The CDR3 sequence is CASNPAATQGSTEQFF. The CDR3 DNA reads as TGTGCCAGCAACCCAGCTGCGACGCAGGGGTCAACCGAGCAGTTCTTC. Full variable domain (remainder filled in from reference TRBV9 and TRBJ2-1): DSGVTQTPKHLITATGQRVTLRCSPRSGDLSVYWYQQSLDQGLQFLIQYYNGEERAKGNILERFSAQQFPDLHSELNLSSLELGDSALYFCASNPAATQGSTEQFFGPGTRLTVL.

This clone is a singleton in its sample. The chain joins TRBV28 to TRBJ1-1; 7 bases agree with TRBD1. With V trimmed by 2 bases and J by 4 bases, 7 bases remained unmatched. The CDR3 is made up of 15 amino acids. Germline CDR1 is MDHEN and CDR2 is SYDVKM. The CDR3 loop reads CASSLGDSRLTEAFF. The CDR3 nucleotides are TGTGCCAGCAGTTTAGGGGACAGTAGGCTCACTGAAGCTTTCTTT.

This clone has only one observation. The genes are TRBV7-9 and TRBJ1-2; D is undetermined. Trimming pared 1 base from V and 7 bases from J, leaving 10 bases between. The CDR3 is made up of 13 amino acids. CDR1 is SEHNR and CDR2 is FQNEAQ in the germline V gene (reference sequence). The CDR3 spells CASSLGRVFGYTF. CDR3 bases: TGTGCCAGCAGCTTAGGGCGGGTTTTTGGCTACACCTTC.

The chain uses TRBV10-1 and TRBJ2-7, with TRBD2 identical over 9 bases. Germline CDR1 WNHNN, CDR2 SYGVQD (reference sequence). The length of the CDR3 is 15 residues. With 4 bases clipped from V and 3 bases from J, the junction kept 7 bases outside the gene matches. The DNA for the CDR3 is TGCGCCAGCAGTGTAGGGGCGGGAGGGGACTACGAGCAGTACTTC. Its protein product is CASSVGAGGDYEQYF.

The rearrangement links TRBV5-6 to TRBJ2-3; 7 bases agree with TRBD2. Germline V gene lookup returns CDR1 SGHDT and CDR2 YYEEEE. J gave up 2 bases and V 4 bases, and 10 bases lay outside the gene matches. CDR3 length: 16 residues. The CDR3 spells CASSLYSGAYTDTQYF. For the CDR3, the DNA is TGTGCCAGCAGCCTATACAGCGGGGCCTACACAGATACGCAGTATTTT.

J is TRBJ2-5 and V is TRBV7-3; no clear D. This CDR3 has 13 amino acids. V lost 2 bases to trimming and J lost 3 bases, with 7 bases between them. CDR1 is SGHTA, CDR2 FQGTGA, per germline. The CDR3 loop reads CASSLGPKETQYF. The DNA of the CDR3 is TGTGCCAGCAGCTTAGGGCCAAAAGAGACCCAGTACTTC.

The CDR3 protein is CASSLATQLNTEAFF. In DNA, the CDR3 is TGTGCCAGCAGCTTGGCCACACAGTTGAACACTGAAGCTTTCTTT. The V gene is TRBV5-6, the J gene TRBJ1-1; no definite D call. The CDR3 has 15 amino acids. The germline gives CDR1 SGHDT, CDR2 YYEEEE. Trimming pared 0 bases from V and 0 bases from J, leaving 9 bases between.

The chain carries TRBV27 and TRBJ2-2, with D uncertain. The germline gives CDR1 MNHEY, CDR2 SMNVEV (reference sequence). The CDR3 totals 16 residues. V was shortened by 5 bases and J by 0 bases, with 13 bases between the two germline ends. CDR3 amino acids: CASSERAPPNTGELFF. The CDR3 nucleotides are TGTGCCAGCAGTGAACGGGCCCCACCGAACACCGGGGAGCTGTTTTTT.

V and J are TRBV29-1 and TRBJ2-1, with 13 bases lining up with TRBD2. Trimming removed 6 bases from V and 4 bases from J; junction bases left unmatched: 3. This CDR3 is 14 amino acids long. Per germline, CDR1 SQVTM and CDR2 ANQGSEA. CDR3 coding DNA: TGCAGCGTAGGGGGACTAGCGGGGTACAATGAGCAGTTCTTC. This sequence encodes CSVGGLAGYNEQFF.

With regard to this clone: One junction end disagrees with the germline gene, perhaps due to a read error. V usage is TRBV4-1 and J usage is TRBJ1-2, with D perhaps matching TRBD1 (5 bases). From germline, CDR1 is MGHRA and CDR2 YSYEKL. This CDR3 has 15 residues. The CDR3 DNA is TGTGCCAGCAGCCAAGATCGGGAAGGGGTCTATGGCTACACCTTC. Its translation: CASSQDREGVYGYTF.

This chain links TRBV7-3 with TRBJ2-3; 10 bases match TRBD1. Per germline, CDR1 SGHTA and CDR2 FQGTGA. The CDR3 is made up of 15 amino acids. With V trimmed by 1 base and J by 4 bases, 2 bases remained unmatched. The chain's CDR3 is CASSLRGQGPDTQYF. In DNA, the CDR3 is TGTGCCAGCAGCTTAAGGGGACAGGGGCCAGATACGCAGTATTTT.

The chain is built from TRBV7-3 and TRBJ2-1; D gene uncertain. The CDR3 covers 14 residues. Germline V lookup: CDR1 SGHTA, CDR2 FQGTGA. With 5 bases removed from V and 1 base from J, the gap between germline ends came to 9 bases. DNA for the CDR3: TGTGCCAGCAGCCCCCCAGGTTCCTACAATGAGCAGTTCTTC. It encodes CASSPPGSYNEQFF.

This rearrangement joins TRBV7-3 to TRBJ2-2; TRBD2 is a possible D gene (7 bases). Deletions cut 7 bases from V and 0 bases from J, with 12 bases between. The CDR3 extends over 15 amino acids. Germline CDR1 and CDR2: SGHTA and FQGTGA. The CDR3 reads CASTLGGPNTGELFF. The DNA of the CDR3 is TGTGCCAGCACCCTCGGGGGGCCGAACACCGGGGAGCTGTTTTTT.

The chain couples TRBV5-4 to TRBJ2-7; TRBD1 matches 8 bases. Germline values: CDR1 SGHNT, CDR2 YYREEE (reference sequence). J gave up 5 bases and V 2 bases, and 3 bases lay outside the gene matches. CDR3 length: 13 amino acids. In nucleotides, the CDR3 is TGTGCCAGCAGCTTTTGGACAGGGAACGAGCAGTACTTC. The encoded protein is CASSFWTGNEQYF.

This sequence joins TRBV19 and TRBJ2-1; D might be TRBD1 or TRBD2, each matching 5 bases. Germline assignment: CDR1 LNHDA and CDR2 SQIVND (reference sequence). The CDR3 totals 14 residues. With 2 bases removed from V and 8 bases from J, the gap between germline ends came to 13 bases. The CDR3 reads CASSIKGPTDEQFF. CDR3 DNA sequence: TGTGCCAGTAGTATAAAGGGACCGACGGATGAGCAGTTCTTC. The entire variable domain, with the rest obtained from reference TRBV19 and TRBJ2-1, is as follows: DGGITQSPKYLFRKEGQNVTLSCEQNLNHDAMYWYRQDPGQGLRLIYYSQIVNDFQKGDIAEGYSVSREKKESFPLTVTSAQKNPTAFYLCASSIKGPTDEQFFGPGTRLTVL.

V is TRBV30 and J is TRBJ1-5; D might be TRBD1 (5 bases). V lost 1 base and J lost 7, with 11 bases in between. CDR3 size: 13 residues. Germline V gene sequence: CDR1 GTSNPN, CDR2 SVGIG (reference sequence). The chain's CDR3 is CAWSASRVQPQHF. The CDR3 region has the DNA TGTGCCTGGAGTGCGTCCAGGGTGCAGCCCCAGCATTTT.

The chain employs TRBV2 and TRBJ2-4, with D unclear. Germline lookup yields CDR1 SNHLY and CDR2 FYNNEI. Trimming left V 3 bases short and J 0 bases short, with 6 bases between. The CDR3 totals 14 residues. DNA of the CDR3: TGTGCCAGCAGTGAGAGGACAGCCAAAAACATTCAGTACTTC. It yields the protein CASSERTAKNIQYF.

The chain is built from TRBV5-1 and TRBJ1-4; weak D call: TRBD1 (6 bases). This CDR3 region has 15 residues. The V end was cut by 1 base, the J end by 4 bases, with 11 bases between. CDR1 is SGHRS and CDR2 is YFSETQ in the germline V gene. The CDR3 DNA sequence: TGCGCCAGCAGCTTGTCGGGGGCCCTTAATGAAAAACTGTTTTTT. It yields the protein CASSLSGALNEKLFF.

The genes are TRBV19 and TRBJ2-3; 10 nucleotides agree with TRBD2. The ends lost 8 bases at V and 6 bases at J; junction bases unmatched: 11. Germline CDR1 and CDR2: LNHDA and SQIVND (reference sequence). The CDR3 loop spans 15 amino acids. The CDR3 nucleotides read TGTGCCAGTGGAGGAGCGGGAGGGGTCTGGGATACGCAGTATTTT. As protein: CASGGAGGVWDTQYF.